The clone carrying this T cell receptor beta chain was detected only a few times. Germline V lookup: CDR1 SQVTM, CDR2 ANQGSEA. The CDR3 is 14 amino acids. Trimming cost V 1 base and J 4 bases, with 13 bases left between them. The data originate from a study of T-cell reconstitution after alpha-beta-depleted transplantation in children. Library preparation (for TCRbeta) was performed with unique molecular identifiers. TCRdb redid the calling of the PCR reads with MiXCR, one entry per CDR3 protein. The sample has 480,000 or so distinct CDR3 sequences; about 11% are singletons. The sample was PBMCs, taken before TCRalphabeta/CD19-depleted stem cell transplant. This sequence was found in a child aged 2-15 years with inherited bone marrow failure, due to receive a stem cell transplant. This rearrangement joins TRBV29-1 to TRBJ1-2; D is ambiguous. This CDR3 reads CSVEGSGDLYGYTF. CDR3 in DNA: TGCAGCGTTGAAGGGTCAGGCGACCTCTATGGCTACACCTTC.